Listed below are T cell receptor beta chains from one sample, sequenced in a study of blood T cells in healthy people across ages. MiXCR was run by TCRdb on the 5' RACE reads, yielding one entry per CDR3 protein. The profile shows some 800,000 distinct CDR3 sequences, 20% to 25% of them singletons. The same data also went into a second study, on T cells of mothers and their children.

Sequenced sample: blood. The receptors were sampled from a boy between 10 and 17 years old in good health. CDR3s include the opening cysteine and the closing phenylalanine or tryptophan. D genes are given only for firm matches. Only some rows state a clone size, as once, few, many or a class for expanded clones.

j_gene	v_gene	abundance	d_gene	len	CDR3aa	CDR3nt
TRBJ2-1	TRBV27	-	TRBD2	17	CASSAYGLAGTNNEQFF	TGTGCCAGCAGTGCATACGGACTAGCAGGAACCAACAATGAGCAGTTCTTC
TRBJ2-5	TRBV29-1	few	TRBD1	16	CSVDPPGTEGGETQYF	TGCAGCGTTGATCCCCCCGGGACAGAAGGCGGAGAGACCCAGTACTTC
TRBJ2-7	TRBV27	few	-	14	CASSKTTDSYEQYF	TGTGCCAGCAGTAAAACGACTGATTCCTACGAGCAGTACTTC
TRBJ2-6	TRBV7-2	few	TRBD1	17	CASSWGQGALGANVLTF	TGTGCCAGCAGCTGGGGACAGGGGGCGCTCGGGGCCAACGTCCTGACTTTC
TRBJ2-3	TRBV4-3	many	-	12	CASSQGRDTQYF	TGTGCCAGCAGCCAAGGGAGGGATACGCAGTATTTT
TRBJ2-7	TRBV5-1	-	TRBD2	15	CASTKEASGIYEQYF	TGCGCCAGCACAAAGGAGGCTAGCGGGATCTACGAGCAGTACTTC
TRBJ1-4	TRBV3-1	-	-	13	CASSSRVAEKLFF	TGTGCCAGCAGCTCCAGGGTAGCTGAAAAACTGTTTTTT
TRBJ2-7	TRBV10-3	few	-	14	CAISEGLSSYEQYF	TGTGCCATCAGTGAAGGCTTGAGCTCCTACGAGCAGTACTTC
TRBJ1-2	TRBV4-3	few	-	14	CASSQDHREAGYTF	TGCGCCAGCAGCCAAGATCACAGGGAGGCTGGCTACACCTTC
TRBJ2-7	TRBV18	few	TRBD2	13	CASSPTSSLEQYF	TGTGCCAGCTCACCGACTAGCTCCCTCGAGCAGTACTTC
TRBJ2-7	TRBV7-9	few	-	12	CASSFGPNEQYF	TGTGCCAGCAGCTTTGGGCCTAACGAGCAGTACTTC
TRBJ1-1	TRBV29-1	few	TRBD1	13	CSVGYSTGGLAFF	TGCAGCGTTGGATATTCGACAGGGGGCTTGGCTTTCTTT
TRBJ1-1	TRBV7-2	-	-	14	CASSSPHGDTEAFF	TGTGCCAGCAGCTCCCCGCATGGGGACACTGAAGCTTTCTTT
TRBJ2-6	TRBV27	-	-	16	CASISRAGLGANVLTF	TGTGCCAGCATTAGCAGGGCGGGTCTCGGGGCCAACGTCCTGACTTTC
TRBJ2-5	TRBV5-1	few	-	13	CASSFQGVETQYF	TGCGCCAGCAGCTTCCAGGGAGTAGAGACCCAGTACTTC
TRBJ2-1	TRBV14	-	-	16	CASSRETPRTKHEQFF	TGTGCCAGCAGCCGCGAAACTCCGAGGACCAAACATGAGCAGTTCTTC
TRBJ1-2	TRBV28	-	TRBD1	15	CASSPGATGVRGYTF	TGTGCCAGCAGTCCGGGGGCTACAGGGGTGAGAGGCTACACCTTC
TRBJ1-2	TRBV7-9	-	-	13	CASSAPKRSGYTF	TGTGCCAGCAGCGCCCCGAAGAGGAGCGGCTACACCTTC
TRBJ2-1	TRBV18	-	TRBD2	16	CASSSPGLAGGNEQFF	TGTGCCAGCTCATCACCGGGACTAGCGGGAGGGAATGAGCAGTTCTTC
TRBJ2-1	TRBV2	few	TRBD1	12	CASRGTGNEQFF	TGTGCCAGCAGGGGGACAGGGAACGAGCAGTTCTTC
TRBJ2-3	TRBV7-6	-	-	15	CASSLVAQGPDTQYF	TGTGCCAGCAGCTTAGTAGCCCAGGGGCCCGATACGCAGTATTTT
TRBJ2-6	TRBV5-1	-	-	14	CASSANTGANVLTF	TGCGCCAGCAGCGCTAATACTGGGGCCAACGTCCTGACTTTC